This TCR beta chain was observed in a study of low-dose radiotherapy and immunotherapy resistance in tumors. Looking at the study overall: Patients of Cohort 1 had 0.5 Gy fractions every 2 weeks, which summed to 6.5 Gy. Intravenous ipilimumab 1 mg/kg every six weeks was given with nivolumab 240 mg every two weeks.

Germline V gene data show CDR1 as MRHNA and CDR2 as SNTAGT. The CDR3 is 13 residues long. V lost 2 bases, J lost 7 bases, and 1 base stayed unmatched. As for time point: after trial treatment. The treatment is: LDRT plus nivolumab, ipilimumab, low-dose cyclophosphamide and aspirin (RACIN trial). Those eligible were patients bearing advanced solid tumors lacking tumor-infiltrating lymphocytes. First-strand cDNA used TRAV- and TRBV-specific primers, covering alpha and beta chains. TCRs underwent roughly 19 PCR cycles of amplification with a constant-region primer and V-primer adapter. In TCRdb, the reads were re-called with MiXCR into one record per CDR3 protein. This table has about 84,000 distinct CDR3 sequences, roughly 17% appearing once.

The V gene is TRBV6-4, the J gene TRBJ2-1; 8 positions agree with TRBD1. This specimen was PBMCs, taken after low-dose radiotherapy plus immunotherapy. This clonotype originated in a male donor with prostate cancer. CDR3 in amino acids: CASSDNRGNEQFF. Here the CDR3 DNA reads TGTGCCAGCAGTGACAACAGGGGGAATGAGCAGTTCTTC.